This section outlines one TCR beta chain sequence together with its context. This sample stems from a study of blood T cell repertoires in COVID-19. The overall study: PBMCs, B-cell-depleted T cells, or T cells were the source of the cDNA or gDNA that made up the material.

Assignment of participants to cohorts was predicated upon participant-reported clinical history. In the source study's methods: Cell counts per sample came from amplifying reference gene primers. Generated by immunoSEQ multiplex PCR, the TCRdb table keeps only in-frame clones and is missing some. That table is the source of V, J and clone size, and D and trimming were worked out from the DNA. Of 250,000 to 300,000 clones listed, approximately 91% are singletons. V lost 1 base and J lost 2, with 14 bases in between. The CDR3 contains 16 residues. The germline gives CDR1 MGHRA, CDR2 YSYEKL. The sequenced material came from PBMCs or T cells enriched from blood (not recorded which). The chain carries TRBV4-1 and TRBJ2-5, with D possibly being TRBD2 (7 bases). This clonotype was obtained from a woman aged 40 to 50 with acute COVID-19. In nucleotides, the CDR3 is TGCGCCAGCAGCCAAGGTTGGGGGGGCAGGCAAGAGACCCAGTACTTC. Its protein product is CASSQGWGGRQETQYF.